This T cell receptor (beta chain) was documented in a study of blood T cell repertoires in COVID-19. Study context: Samples came from the United States, Italy and Spain, spanning acute and convalescent COVID-19. T cells, B-cell-depleted T cells, or PBMCs provided the cDNA or gDNA that served as material.

TCRdb keeps only in-frame clones here, not all; method: immunoSEQ multiplex PCR. The sample holds around 92,000 clones, 75% to 85% seen once. The ends were cut back, 1 base at V and 0 bases at J, with 6 bases in the middle. The CDR3 totals 15 residues. Per germline, CDR1 MGHRA and CDR2 YSYEKL. The sequenced sample consisted of peripheral blood. The receptor was isolated from a woman aged 80 or over with acute or convalescent COVID-19. The chain joins TRBV4-1 to TRBJ1-4; unclear D gene. CDR3 nucleotides: TGCGCCAGCAGCCAAGGGAGTACAACTAATGAAAAACTGTTTTTT. This gives the protein CASSQGSTTNEKLFF.